This TCR beta chain was identified during a study of blood T cells in healthy people across ages. Overall study findings and caveats: It was the long-lived donors that had more naive CD4+ cells and higher diversity than aged donors.

About this clonotype: The antigen remains undetermined.

A second 7 to 11 cycle PCR used barcoded and J-beta primers. Each CDR3 protein is one row after TCRdb ran MiXCR on the 5' RACE reads. This table holds about 670,000 distinct CDR3 sequences, around 52% found once. A minimum of 7 million PBMCs was isolated per sample. The sequencing input was blood. This clonotype was obtained from an elderly woman in good health.

In DNA form, the CDR3 reads TGTGCCAGCGGGCTCGGGTCGGGAGTTGGCGCAGATACGCAGTATTTT. It codes for CASGLGSGVGADTQYF. This chain connects TRBV7-9 to TRBJ2-3, with a possible D match to TRBD2 (6 bases). This CDR3 contains 16 residues. Germline V lookup: CDR1 SEHNR, CDR2 FQNEAQ (reference sequence). The germline V and J ends were trimmed by 8 bases and 4 bases, with 22 bases remaining between them.